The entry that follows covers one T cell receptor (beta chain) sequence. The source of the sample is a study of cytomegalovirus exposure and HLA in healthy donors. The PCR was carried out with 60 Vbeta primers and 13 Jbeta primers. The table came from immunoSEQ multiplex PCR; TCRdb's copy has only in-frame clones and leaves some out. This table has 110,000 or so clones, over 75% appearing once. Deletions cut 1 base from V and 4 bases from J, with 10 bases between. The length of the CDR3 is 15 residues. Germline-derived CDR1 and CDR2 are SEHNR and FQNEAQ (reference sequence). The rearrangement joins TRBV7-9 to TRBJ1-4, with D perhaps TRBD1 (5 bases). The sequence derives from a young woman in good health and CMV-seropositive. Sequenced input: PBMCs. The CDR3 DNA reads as TGTGCCAGCAGCTTAGGTCTCAGGGATAATGAAAAACTGTTTTTT. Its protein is CASSLGLRDNEKLFF.